The 19 T cell receptor beta chains listed next were all sequenced from one sample in a study of T cells in Graves' hyperthyroidism and ophthalmopathy. RNA transcripts were the template for amplifying TCR beta CDR3 regions. The primer set for the first-round RT-PCR of the TCR CDR3 was HTBI. TCRdb used MiXCR to reprocess the multiplex PCR reads, holding one entry per CDR3 protein. This sample yields around 500,000 distinct CDR3 sequences, of which less than 25% are seen a single time; about 53% belongs to the top ten. Sequencing was done on a sample of blood. The receptors stem from a woman aged 70-85 years with Graves' ophthalmopathy.

This clonotype has a handful of counts. The chain is built from TRBV5-1 and TRBJ1-1, with D maybe TRBD1 (6 bases). V lost 0 bases to trimming and J lost 8 bases, with 14 bases between them. The germline V gene has CDR1 SGHRS and CDR2 YFSETQ. CDR3 size: 14 residues. The CDR3 here is CASSLGDITLEAFF. The CDR3 nucleotides read TGCGCCAGCAGCTTGGGGGACATTACACTAGAAGCTTTCTTT.

The chain recombines TRBV28 with TRBJ2-1; 7 bases line up with TRBD2. Germline-derived CDR1 and CDR2 are MDHEN and SYDVKM. This CDR3 region has 12 residues. Germline trimming cut 4 bases from V and 9 bases from J; bases unmatched to any gene: 3. CDR3 coding DNA: TGTGCCAGCAGTTATGCGGGAGCTGAGCAGTTCTTC. Translation gives CASSYAGAEQFF. Combining the CDR3 with reference TRBV28 and TRBJ2-1 gives the whole variable domain DVKVTQSSRYLVKRTGEKVFLECVQDMDHENMFWYRQDPGLGLRLIYFSYDVKMKEKGDIPEGYSVSREKKERFSLILESASTNQTSMYLCASSYAGAEQFFGPGTRLTVL.

This clonotype has only a few counts. The chain employs TRBV7-2 and TRBJ2-7, with 7 bases lining up with TRBD1. Germline CDR1 reads SGHTA; CDR2 reads FQGNSA. The CDR3 has 16 amino acids. J was trimmed by 5 bases and V by 0 bases; bases with no gene match: 10. CDR3 amino acids: CASSLARGQVGNEQYF. The CDR3 region has the DNA TGTGCCAGCAGCTTAGCCCGCGGACAGGTAGGGAACGAGCAGTACTTC.

V and J are TRBV6-2 or TRBV6-3 and TRBJ2-7, with unresolved D. V lost 4 bases and J lost 4, with 8 bases in between. From germline, CDR1 is MNHEY and CDR2 SVGEGT. This CDR3 has 12 residues. CDR3 DNA sequence: TGTGCCAGCAGTTCGAGATTATACGAGCAGTACTTC. This encodes CASSSRLYEQYF.

This clonotype has just a few counts. This chain links TRBV6-2 or TRBV6-3 with TRBJ1-4, with D perhaps TRBD1 (5 bases). Germline V lookup: CDR1 MNHEY, CDR2 SVGEGT. Trimming removed 8 bases from V and 7 bases from J, with 14 bases in between. This CDR3 has 13 residues. The CDR3 protein is CASQRSRGEKLFF. The CDR3 region has the DNA TGTGCCAGCCAGCGGAGTAGGGGTGAAAAACTGTTTTTT.

Details on this clonotype: One end of the junction fails to match germline, which may point to a read error. The chain recombines TRBV4-1 with TRBJ2-2; 10 bases are shared with TRBD2. Germline CDR1 is MGHRA and CDR2 is YSYEKL. There are 15 residues in the CDR3. CDR3 loop: CASSPGLAKTGELFF. The CDR3 region has the DNA TGCGCCAGCAGCCCGGGACTAGCGAAAACCGGGGAGCTGTTTTTT.

This clonotype was observed many times. The rearrangement uses TRBV12-3 or TRBV12-4 and TRBJ1-2, with D uncertain. Trimming stripped 3 bases from V and 3 bases from J, with 5 bases between. The CDR3 consists of 12 residues. The CDR3 bases are TGTGCCAGCAGTTTTGAGGACTATGGCTACACCTTC. Its translation: CASSFEDYGYTF.

This clonotype showed up just a few times. The chain carries TRBV3-1 and TRBJ2-7, with 9 bases lining up with TRBD2. From germline, CDR1 is LGHDT and CDR2 YNNKEL (reference sequence). The CDR3 has 15 residues. Trimming cost V 0 bases and J 3 bases; bases outside gene matches: 3. CDR3 DNA sequence: TGTGCCAGCAGCCAAGAACTAGCGGGCATCTACGAGCAGTACTTC. It specifies CASSQELAGIYEQYF.

This chain links TRBV6-1 with TRBJ2-7; D is undetermined. Germline V lookup: CDR1 MNHNS, CDR2 SASEGT. The CDR3 spans 15 residues. The V end lost 5 bases, the J end lost 4 bases, and 18 bases lay between the germline ends. The CDR3 is CASSLPSSSVYEQYF. CDR3 DNA sequence: TGTGCCAGCAGTCTCCCCTCCTCCTCGGTTTACGAGCAGTACTTC.

The chain links TRBV12-5 to TRBJ2-7; 10 nucleotides line up with TRBD2. This CDR3 spans 15 amino acids. J was trimmed by 2 bases and V by 6 bases; bases with no gene match: 7. The germline gives CDR1 LGHNT, CDR2 FRNRAP. Here the CDR3 DNA reads TGTGCTAGTGGGACCCCCACTAGCGGGACCTACGAGCAGTACTTC. Its translation is CASGTPTSGTYEQYF.

This clonotype is a singleton in its sample. This may be a read error, as it is one base from a much larger clone. The rearrangement links TRBV12-3 or TRBV12-4 to TRBJ2-3; 10 bases map to TRBD2. The CDR3 is made up of 17 amino acids. Losses at the gene ends were 6 bases for V and 3 bases for J; bases not matched to a gene: 12. CDR3 loop: CASSRTLAGAGTDTQYF. As DNA, the CDR3 is TGTGCCAGCAGCAGGACTCTAGCGGGAGCCGGGACAGATACGCAGTATTTT.

This clonotype appeared many times. The rearrangement uses TRBV2 and TRBJ2-1; 8 bases are a match to TRBD2. The germline V gene encodes CDR1 SNHLY and CDR2 FYNNEI. The CDR3 consists of 12 residues. After removal of 8 bases from V and 12 bases from J, the junction contained 9 bases not matched to a gene. CDR3 in amino acids: CASYGGVKGQFF. DNA of the CDR3: TGTGCCAGCTACGGGGGGGTCAAAGGGCAGTTCTTC.

J is TRBJ1-1 and V is TRBV6-1; D is ambiguous. This CDR3 contains 14 residues. Germline V gives CDR1 MNHNS, CDR2 SASEGT. V lost 0 bases and J lost 0, with 5 bases in between. The CDR3 bases are TGTGCCAGCAGTGAAGCTCACCTGAACACTGAAGCTTTCTTT. Encoded protein: CASSEAHLNTEAFF.

The gene calls are TRBV20-1 and TRBJ1-2; 7 positions agree with TRBD1. V trimming: 0 bases; J trimming: 4 bases; junction bases outside the gene matches: 2. CDR3 length: 13 residues. CDR1 is DFQATT and CDR2 is SNEGSKA in the germline V gene (reference sequence). Written as DNA, the CDR3 is TGCAGTGCTAGAGACCGGACAGGCTATGGCTACACCTTC. Translated, it gives CSARDRTGYGYTF.

This clonotype has only a few counts. V usage is TRBV28 and J usage is TRBJ1-4, with D uncertain. V dropped 8 bases and J dropped 4 bases, with 11 bases sitting between them. The CDR3 is made up of 13 amino acids. CDR1 and CDR2 from the germline V gene are MDHEN and SYDVKM. The DNA for the CDR3 is TGTGCCAGCGCCCGGGCACTTAATGAAAAACTGTTTTTT. It translates to CASARALNEKLFF.

At least ten counts were recorded for this clonotype. V gene TRBV2 combines with J gene TRBJ2-2; 7 bases line up with TRBD1. The CDR3 runs 15 residues. J gave up 1 base and V 5 bases, and 4 bases lay outside the gene matches. Germline loops: CDR1 SNHLY, CDR2 FYNNEI. Here the CDR3 DNA reads TGTGCCAGCAGTCAAGGACAGGTGAACACCGGGGAGCTGTTTTTT. Translating it yields CASSQGQVNTGELFF.

This clonotype was counted at least ten times. The J gene is TRBJ2-7, the V gene TRBV12-3 or TRBV12-4; perhaps TRBD1 as D (6 bases). Deletions cut 4 bases from V and 0 bases from J, with 13 bases between. This CDR3 comprises 15 residues. The CDR3 nucleotides read TGTGCCAGCAGTTACAGGGTCGCGGCCTCCTACGAGCAGTACTTC. Its translation is CASSYRVAASYEQYF.

The DNA of the CDR3 is TGTGCCAGCAGTCCCCCGTCGGTCCTTAGCAATCAGCCCCAGCATTTT. This gives the protein CASSPPSVLSNQPQHF. V is TRBV6-2 or TRBV6-3 and J is TRBJ1-5, with unresolved D. The length of the CDR3 is 16 residues. Trimming left V 5 bases short and J 0 bases short, with 14 bases between. CDR1 and CDR2 (germline): MNHEY, SVGEGT.

This clonotype was seen at least ten times. The chain is built from TRBV11-2 and TRBJ1-1; D call uncertain. The CDR3 sequence is 14 residues long. Trimming cost V 5 bases and J 4 bases, with 14 bases left between them. The germline CDR1 and CDR2 sequences are SGHAT and FQNNGV. The CDR3 bases are TGTGCCAGCAGCCGGATGACGGGTTTCACTGAAGCTTTCTTT. Residues: CASSRMTGFTEAFF.